One sample yielded the 20 T cell receptor beta chains listed below, sequenced in a study of blood T cell repertoires in COVID-19 (dated by TCRdb to about 2020). Libraries were built with the immunoSEQ multiplex PCR assay. What TCRdb holds here is the immuneACCESS table cut down to in-frame rearrangements. Part of the clones is not present; checked against another copy, under half of the missing clones reflect an unresolved V gene, and the others are unexplained. For this sample the table gives about 100,000 clones, of which approximately 80% were detected only once. The top ten hold roughly 3.3% of the sample. The sequencing input was peripheral blood. The receptors shown here come from a woman older than 75 with active or convalescent COVID-19.

The genes are TRBV6-1 and TRBJ1-4, with 11 bases that match TRBD1. Per the germline V gene, CDR1 is MNHNS and CDR2 is SASEGT. V trimming: 8 bases; J trimming: 10 bases; junction bases outside the gene matches: 3. CDR3 length: 12 residues. DNA for the CDR3: TGTGCCAGCGGCGGGACAGGGGGAAAACTGTTTTTT. Protein sequence: CASGGTGGKLFF.

The CDR3 sequence is CASSSGLAGDNEQFF. In DNA, the CDR3 is TGTGCCAGCAGTTCAGGACTAGCGGGGGACAATGAGCAGTTCTTC. The chain uses TRBV6-6 and TRBJ2-1; 13 nucleotides line up with TRBD2. CDR3 size: 15 residues. Germline V gene lookup returns CDR1 MNHNY and CDR2 SVGAGI (reference sequence). The ends lost 4 bases at V and 5 bases at J; junction bases unmatched: 2.

V is TRBV2 and J is TRBJ1-5, with D tentatively TRBD1 (5 bases). V was cut by 7 bases and J by 0 bases, with 22 bases left in between. The CDR3 is 18 residues long. Germline-derived CDR1 and CDR2 are SNHLY and FYNNEI. The CDR3 protein is CASNRNPSAVYSNQPQHF. CDR3 in DNA: TGTGCCAGCAACAGGAACCCGTCAGCAGTTTATAGCAATCAGCCCCAGCATTTT.

This chain connects TRBV5-8 to TRBJ1-4, with 7 positions matching TRBD1. The ends lost 4 bases at V and 1 base at J; junction bases unmatched: 13. The CDR3 has 18 amino acids. The germline V gene encodes CDR1 SGHTS and CDR2 YDEGEE. CDR3 in DNA: TGTGCCAGCAGCCGTATGGGGCACAGGGGACAAACTAATGAAAAACTGTTTTTT. Its translation is CASSRMGHRGQTNEKLFF.

V usage is TRBV12-3 or TRBV12-4 and J usage is TRBJ1-2; D is unresolved. V shed 5 bases and J shed 8 bases, with 12 bases lying between them. The CDR3 length is 12 residues. The chain's CDR3 is CASSLHQVGYTF. The CDR3 DNA reads as TGTGCCAGCAGTCTCCATCAGGTGGGCTACACCTTC.

The chain uses TRBV11-2 and TRBJ2-7; TRBD1 agrees at 7 bases. This CDR3 is 15 amino acids long. Losses at the gene ends were 4 bases for V and 1 base for J; bases not matched to a gene: 7. Germline V lookup: CDR1 SGHAT, CDR2 FQNNGV. Here the CDR3 DNA reads TGTGCCAGCAGCTCCTATCGGGACAGTTCCTACGAGCAGTACTTC. This gives the protein CASSSYRDSSYEQYF.

The chain joins TRBV11-2 to TRBJ2-3, with 9 bases matching TRBD1. This CDR3 is built from 17 residues. Germline V gene lookup returns CDR1 SGHAT and CDR2 FQNNGV. V was clipped by 5 bases and J by 3 bases; unmatched bases: 12. CDR3 sequence (DNA): TGTGCCAGCAGCCCTTCCCGGGACAGGGTTAGTACAGATACGCAGTATTTT. Protein sequence: CASSPSRDRVSTDTQYF.

This chain uses TRBV10-3 with TRBJ2-7; D may be TRBD2 (6 bases). Trimming removed 3 bases from V and 4 bases from J, with 16 bases in between. The CDR3 is 15 amino acids. Germline CDR1 and CDR2: ENHRY and SYGVKD. Here the CDR3 DNA reads TGTGCCATCAGTGACGACGGTGGAGGGGCTTACGAGCAGTACTTC. It specifies CAISDDGGGAYEQYF.

This chain links TRBV7-5 with TRBJ1-6; TRBD1 is the table's D call, not checked against the DNA. TRBV7-5 is a recognized pseudogene. This CDR3 is 17 amino acids long. The CDR3 spells CARSSRTLSSYNSPLHF. The CDR3 DNA reads as TGTGCCAGAAGCTCTAGGACACTGAGCTCCTATAATTCACCCCTCCACTTT.

The chain combines TRBV10-3 with TRBJ1-2; a possible D gene is TRBD1 (5 bases). The CDR3 is made up of 12 amino acids. Trimming removed 8 bases from V and 6 bases from J, with 13 bases in between. The V gene's germline CDR1 is ENHRY and CDR2 SYGVKD. The CDR3 region is CAILDGGDGYTF. The CDR3 region has the DNA TGTGCCATCTTAGACGGGGGGGATGGCTACACCTTC.

The rearrangement uses TRBV19 and TRBJ1-5, with 7 bases fitting TRBD1. The CDR3 sequence is 15 residues long. Losses at the gene ends were 7 bases for V and 0 bases for J; bases not matched to a gene: 6. Germline V gives CDR1 LNHDA, CDR2 SQIVND (reference sequence). This chain's CDR3 is CASNTQGNSNQPQHF. CDR3 DNA sequence: TGTGCCAGTAATACACAGGGGAATAGCAATCAGCCCCAGCATTTT.

V is TRBV27 and J is TRBJ2-3; possible D gene TRBD1, 5 bases. CDR3 length equals 14 residues. Looked up from germline, CDR1 is MNHEY and CDR2 is SMNVEV (reference sequence). The V gene lost 5 bases and the J gene lost 0 bases, with 9 bases spanning the gap. CDR3 protein: CASSLHRSTDTQYF. Written as DNA, the CDR3 is TGTGCCAGCAGTCTGCACAGGAGCACAGATACGCAGTATTTT.

The rearrangement uses TRBV9 and TRBJ2-2; the D gene is possibly TRBD1 (7 bases). The CDR3 runs 16 residues. The V end lost 4 bases, the J end lost 4 bases, and 17 bases lay between the germline ends. Germline CDR1 SGDLS, CDR2 YYNGEE. The CDR3 DNA follows: TGTGCCAGCAGCCTCGAGGGGGCGGGATTCACCGGGGAGCTGTTTTTT. Its protein product is CASSLEGAGFTGELFF.

The chain uses TRBV7-6 and TRBJ1-5; TRBD1 might be the D (6 bases). This CDR3 is 17 amino acids long. Trimming took off 1 base at V and 0 bases at J, with 13 bases between the two ends. CDR1 is SGHVS, CDR2 FNYEAQ, per germline. CDR3 amino acids: CASSLVGGGPSNQPQHF. In DNA form, the CDR3 reads TGTGCCAGCAGCTTAGTAGGGGGGGGCCCTAGCAATCAGCCCCAGCATTTT.

The CDR3 DNA reads as TGTGCCAGCAGCAGAGCCGGGACAGGGTGGAATGAGCAGTTCTTC. Amino acids: CASSRAGTGWNEQFF. The rearrangement uses TRBV28 and TRBJ2-1; 9 positions match TRBD1. Germline values: CDR1 MDHEN, CDR2 SYDVKM. V gave up 6 bases and J gave up 7 bases; unmatched junction bases: 10. This CDR3 is 15 amino acids long.

This rearrangement joins TRBV25-1 to TRBJ1-6; 7 bases are shared with TRBD1. The CDR3 extends over 16 amino acids. V lost 4 bases and J lost 4; bases outside the gene matches: 7. The V gene's germline CDR1 is MGHDK and CDR2 SYGVNS. Here the CDR3 reads CASSGDSALYNSPLHF. Here the CDR3 DNA reads TGTGCCAGCAGTGGGGACAGCGCTTTATATAATTCACCCCTCCACTTT.

V and J are TRBV19 and TRBJ1-1, with 8 bases that match TRBD1. The V and J ends lost 4 bases and 4 bases, in that order; junction bases with no gene match: 11. Germline loops: CDR1 LNHDA, CDR2 SQIVND (reference sequence). The CDR3 runs 16 residues. CDR3 DNA: TGTGCCAGTAGTACAGGGGGCAGTTTTTCTATCACTGAAGCTTTCTTT. Translating it yields CASSTGGSFSITEAFF.

This clone was observed a few times. The chain recombines TRBV6-1 with TRBJ1-1, with D perhaps TRBD1 (5 bases). CDR3 size: 14 residues. V lost 2 bases, J lost 4 bases, and 11 bases lay in between. Germline CDR1 is MNHNS and CDR2 is SASEGT. CDR3 in amino acids: CASSETVGGTEAFF. The CDR3 DNA reads TGTGCCAGCAGTGAAACTGTGGGGGGCACTGAAGCTTTCTTT.

The rearrangement links TRBV6-2 or TRBV6-3 to TRBJ2-7, with TRBD2 matching 9 bases. The germline CDR1 and CDR2 sequences are MNHEY and SVGEGT. The length of the CDR3 is 15 residues. Trimming took 2 bases from V and 3 from J; bases not matched to a gene: 5. The CDR3 protein is CASSYRGGRDYEQYF. The CDR3 nucleotides are TGTGCCAGCAGTTACAGGGGCGGGAGGGACTACGAGCAGTACTTC.

As regards this clone: No DNA is shown, since the ends of the CDR3 on it are uncertain; the CDR3 is the one TCRdb lists. The chain links TRBV5-5 to TRBJ2-7; TRBD2 is taken as the D call from the table, unchecked against the DNA. The CDR3 spans 16 amino acids, including both terminal residues. CDR1 and CDR2 (germline): SGHKS, YYEKEE (reference sequence). The CDR3 here is CASILGLAGDHYEQYF.